Included here is one TCR beta chain sequence, with context. The record originates from a study of blood T cell repertoires in COVID-19. Looking at the study overall: Both acute and convalescent COVID-19 samples were obtained from the United States, Italy and Spain. PBMCs, B-cell-depleted T cells, or T cells provided the cDNA or gDNA that made up the material.

The Seattle patients, enrolled during active infection, were followed longitudinally. Trimming took off 6 bases at V and 4 bases at J, with 12 bases between the two ends. Germline V gene lookup returns CDR1 MDHEN and CDR2 SYDVKM. The CDR3 consists of 13 residues. In the original processing: Amplification from reference gene primers served as the basis for estimated nucleated cell counts. Only in-frame clones appear in the TCRdb table, and some are missing; sequencing was by immunoSEQ multiplex PCR. That table gives V, J and clone size, and the DNA gave D and trimming. The data hold about 38,000 clones, with 80% to 85% observed a single time.

The sequence was collected from a man between 60 and 70 years old with COVID-19, enrolled during active disease. The sequenced material came from peripheral blood. The V call is TRBV28, the J call TRBJ1-1; TRBD1 might be the D (6 bases). The CDR3 region has the DNA TGTGCCAGCAGGAGACAGGTGAGCACTGAAGCTTTCTTT. Protein product: CASRRQVSTEAFF.